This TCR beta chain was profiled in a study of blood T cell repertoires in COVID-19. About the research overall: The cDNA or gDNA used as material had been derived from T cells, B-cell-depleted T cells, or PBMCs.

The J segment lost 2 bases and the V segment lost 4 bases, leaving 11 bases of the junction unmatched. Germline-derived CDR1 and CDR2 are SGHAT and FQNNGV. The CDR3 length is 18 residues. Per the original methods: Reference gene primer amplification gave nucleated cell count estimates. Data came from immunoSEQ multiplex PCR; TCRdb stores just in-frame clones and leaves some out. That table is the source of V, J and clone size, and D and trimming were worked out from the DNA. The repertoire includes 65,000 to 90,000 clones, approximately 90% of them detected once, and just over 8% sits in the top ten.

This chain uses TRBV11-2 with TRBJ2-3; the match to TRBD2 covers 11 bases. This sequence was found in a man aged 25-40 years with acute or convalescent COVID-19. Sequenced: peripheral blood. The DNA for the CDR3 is TGTGCCAGCAGCTCCTTCCCCGGGACTAGCGGACTCACAGATACGCAGTATTTT. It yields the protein CASSSFPGTSGLTDTQYF.